One T cell receptor (beta chain) is described in this entry. This specimen comes from a study of CD4 T cells in relation to SARS-CoV-2 and coronaviruses. The protocol was immunoSEQ multiplex PCR, while the TCRdb copy is restricted to in-frame clones and leaves out a portion. The sample consists of 55,000 to 70,000 clones, 80% to 95% of them appearing once. CDR1 and CDR2 (germline): SNHLY, FYNNEI. The length of the CDR3 is 12 residues. Trimming removed 8 bases from V and 6 bases from J, with 14 bases in between. Unexposed donor CD4+ T cells date from about 2011-2018, before the COVID-19 pandemic. The sequence was obtained from a human donor in good health. Sequencing was performed on naive CD4+ T cells from PBMCs. As for subset: naive CD4+ T cells isolated by negative enrichment. The rearrangement uses TRBV2 and TRBJ2-7; no clear D gene. This CDR3 is CASGSLGLEQYF. The CDR3 DNA sequence: TGTGCCAGCGGGTCTCTCGGGCTCGAGCAGTACTTC.